This TCR beta chain was obtained from a study of blood T cells in healthy people across ages. Study-wide results and caveats: The study could not conclusively compare naive and antigen-experienced cells, given its unsorted PBMCs. It was not known whether donors were CMV positive (a possible confounder of expanded clonotype changes).

V was trimmed by 4 bases and J by 5 bases, leaving 16 bases between them. The germline gives CDR1 SEHNR, CDR2 FQNEAQ (reference sequence). The CDR3 covers 15 residues. With regard to this clonotype: Its specificity is not known.

Samples each yielded at least 6 micrograms of total RNA. A J-beta primer mix and a sample-barcoded 5' primer were used in a second PCR of roughly 6 to 12 cycles. TCRdb called the 5' RACE reads again in MiXCR, with one record for every CDR3 protein. The sample shows 1.2 million to 1.5 million distinct CDR3 sequences, 59% of them seen only once. The sample was blood. The TCR was taken from a man aged 18 to 29 in good health. The chain combines TRBV7-9 with TRBJ2-3; the D call may be TRBD1 or TRBD2 (7 bases each). This CDR3 reads CASSSQGGERDTQYF. The CDR3 DNA is TGTGCCAGCAGCTCCCAGGGGGGGGAGCGAGATACGCAGTATTTT.